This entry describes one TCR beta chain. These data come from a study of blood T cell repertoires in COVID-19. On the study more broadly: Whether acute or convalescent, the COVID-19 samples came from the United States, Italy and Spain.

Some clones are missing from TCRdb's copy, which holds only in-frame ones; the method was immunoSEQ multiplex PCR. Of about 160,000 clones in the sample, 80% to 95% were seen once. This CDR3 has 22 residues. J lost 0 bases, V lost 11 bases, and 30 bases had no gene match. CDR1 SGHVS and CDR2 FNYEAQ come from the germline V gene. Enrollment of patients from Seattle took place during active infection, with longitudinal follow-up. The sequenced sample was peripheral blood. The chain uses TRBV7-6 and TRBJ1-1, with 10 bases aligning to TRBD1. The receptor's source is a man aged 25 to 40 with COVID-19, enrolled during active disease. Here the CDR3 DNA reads TGTGCCGGACCCCCTTGCCGATTATACCCGGGACAGGGGAAATATATGAACACTGAAGCTTTCTTT. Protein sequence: CAGPPCRLYPGQGKYMNTEAFF.